The 5 T cell receptor beta chains presented below share a single source sample, sequenced in a study of shared clonotypes between healthy human individuals. Assay used: immunoSEQ multiplex PCR; TCRdb lists only in-frame clones, some missing. Among 800,000 to 1,200,000 clones listed, around three quarters were seen once. The specimen sequenced was memory CD4+ T cells from PBMCs. Subset indicated: CD45RA-negative fraction. Receptor source: a man younger than 30 in good health. Some clones in this sample may be carry-over from other donors' samples.

The chain carries TRBV7-2 and TRBJ1-1, with D unresolved. The germline V gene encodes CDR1 SGHTA and CDR2 FQGNSA. The CDR3 sequence is 17 residues long. Trimming removed 5 bases at V and 2 bases at J, with 21 bases between. The CDR3: CASSLFILPSGNTEAFF. CDR3 bases: TGTGCCAGCAGCCTTTTTATCCTCCCCTCGGGTAACACTGAAGCTTTCTTT. The full variable domain, completed using reference TRBV7-2 and TRBJ1-1, is GAGVSQSPSNKVTEKGKDVELRCDPISGHTALYWYRQSLGQGLEFLIYFQGNSAPDKSGLPSDRFSAERTGGSVSTLTIQRTQQEDSAVYLCASSLFILPSGNTEAFFGQGTRLTVV.

This clone was counted once. V usage is TRBV4-3 and J usage is TRBJ2-2; 8 bases agree with TRBD1. The length of the CDR3 is 15 residues. V dropped 1 base and J dropped 6; count of bases not matched to a gene: 4. Germline V gives CDR1 LGHNA, CDR2 YSLEER. The CDR3 loop is CASSQVQGASGELFF. The CDR3 region has the DNA TGCGCCAGCAGCCAAGTGCAGGGGGCGTCCGGGGAGCTGTTTTTT.

This sequence joins TRBV27 and TRBJ2-3; D ambiguous. Germline-derived CDR1 and CDR2 are MNHEY and SMNVEV (reference sequence). The CDR3 has 14 residues. The germline V and J ends were trimmed by 2 bases and 0 bases, with 6 bases remaining between them. The CDR3 loop is CASSLKDSTDTQYF. The DNA for the CDR3 is TGTGCCAGCAGTTTAAAAGACAGCACAGATACGCAGTATTTT.

This rearrangement joins TRBV10-3 to TRBJ2-7; D might be TRBD1 (7 bases). V lost 6 bases and J lost 5, with 14 bases in between. The CDR3 extends over 13 amino acids. Germline values: CDR1 ENHRY, CDR2 SYGVKD. CDR3 loop: CAIRAGGGDEQYF. For the CDR3, the DNA is TGTGCCATCAGGGCAGGGGGAGGAGACGAGCAGTACTTC.

Of note for this clone: Other DNA sequences in this sample translate to the same CDR3. The rearrangement joins TRBV18 to TRBJ1-1, with a possible D match to TRBD1 (6 bases). Trimming took 1 base from V and 1 from J, leaving 7 bases between them. The CDR3 has 14 residues. Germline values: CDR1 KGHSH, CDR2 LQKENI. The CDR3 coding sequence is TGTGCCAGCTCACCACAGGGGGGGAACACTGAAGCTTTCTTT. Encoded protein: CASSPQGGNTEAFF.